This entry lists 5 T cell receptor beta chains sequenced from one sample in a study of spatial heterogeneity in lung cancer. TCRdb redid the calling of the 5' RACE reads with MiXCR, one entry per CDR3 protein. Altogether 25,000 or so distinct CDR3 sequences are present, roughly 4.7% being singletons, with the ten largest covering approximately 4.7%. Documented time point: sample taken at primary tumor resection. This specimen consisted of PBMCs, obtained at surgery. The receptor source for this set is a male donor with early-stage non-small cell lung cancer.

This clonotype was seen ten or more times. The genes are TRBV27 and TRBJ2-7; the D is unclear. The germline gives CDR1 MNHEY, CDR2 SMNVEV (reference sequence). The germline V and J ends were trimmed by 5 bases and 4 bases, with 12 bases remaining between them. The CDR3 contains 13 residues. CDR3 protein: CASSTRLHYEQYF. CDR3 nucleotide sequence: TGTGCCAGCAGTACCAGACTGCATTACGAGCAGTACTTC.

This clonotype was detected ten times or more. V usage is TRBV6-5 and J usage is TRBJ1-1, with D unclear. Germline V gene data show CDR1 as MNHEY and CDR2 as SVGAGI. V was pared by 2 bases and J by 1 base, with 11 bases between. The CDR3 runs 15 residues. The CDR3 sequence is CASSYGLAGNTEAFF. CDR3 DNA sequence: TGTGCCAGCAGTTACGGATTGGCGGGGAACACTGAAGCTTTCTTT.

This clonotype was counted at least ten times. The chain carries TRBV5-5 and TRBJ1-5, with 7 bases identical to TRBD1. V was pared by 3 bases and J by 1 base, with 4 bases of the junction left unmatched. The CDR3 is 15 residues long. Germline V lookup: CDR1 SGHKS, CDR2 YYEKEE (reference sequence). The CDR3 DNA reads TGTGCCAGCAGCTCGGGACAGTCCAGCAATCAGCCCCAGCATTTT. It translates to CASSSGQSSNQPQHF.

This clonotype counts as medium-sized. CDR3 region: CASSLSGTNQQYF. CDR3 nucleotide sequence: TGTGCCAGCAGCCTAAGCGGGACCAACCAACAGTACTTC. The genes are TRBV3-1 and TRBJ2-7; 7 nucleotides agree with TRBD2. The length of the CDR3 is 13 residues. Losses at the gene ends were 4 bases for V and 10 bases for J; bases not matched to a gene: 10. Germline values: CDR1 LGHDT, CDR2 YNNKEL (reference sequence).

This clonotype was found many times. V gene TRBV7-2 combines with J gene TRBJ1-2; D unclear. Germline loops: CDR1 SGHTA, CDR2 FQGNSA. This CDR3 region has 15 residues. Trimming pared 5 bases from V and 4 bases from J, leaving 17 bases between. CDR3: CASSERAPFFYGYTF. DNA of the CDR3: TGTGCCAGCAGCGAACGCGCGCCGTTCTTCTATGGCTACACCTTC.